One and the same sample provided the 20 T cell receptor beta chains below, sequenced in a study of blood T cell repertoires in COVID-19. Method: immunoSEQ multiplex PCR; TCRdb's copy keeps in-frame clones and lacks some. This sample has roughly 36,000 clones, with about 82% found just once. The sequenced sample was peripheral blood. These receptors all come from a man aged 55 to 70 with active COVID-19.

This CDR3 reads CASSDGLAGRTDTQYF. The CDR3 DNA follows: TGTGCCAGCAGCGACGGACTAGCGGGAAGGACAGATACGCAGTATTTT. The chain carries TRBV7-6 and TRBJ2-3, with 12 bases aligning to TRBD2. The V gene's germline CDR1 is SGHVS and CDR2 FNYEAQ. Unmatched junction bases numbered 6, after V lost 5 bases and J lost 3 bases. CDR3 length: 16 amino acids. Supplemented by reference TRBV7-6 and TRBJ2-3, the full variable domain reads GAGVSQSPRYKVTKRGQDVALRCDPISGHVSLYWYRQALGQGPEFLTYFNYEAQQDKSGLPNDRFSAERPEGSISTLTIQRTEQRDSAMYRCASSDGLAGRTDTQYFGPGTRLTVL.

The chain links TRBV2 to TRBJ2-1; D remains ambiguous. CDR1 is SNHLY, CDR2 FYNNEI, per germline. The CDR3 is 13 amino acids. V gave up 6 bases and J gave up 4 bases, with 10 bases separating them. The CDR3, as DNA: TGTGCCAGCAGGAGTAGAAAATACAATGAGCAGTTCTTC. It encodes CASRSRKYNEQFF.

The V call is TRBV19, the J call TRBJ2-2; 9 bases line up with TRBD1. V lost 3 bases to trimming and J lost 4 bases; unmatched junction nucleotides: 15. Germline CDR1 LNHDA, CDR2 SQIVND (reference sequence). The CDR3 is 19 residues long. The CDR3 loop is CASSIRRGTGRTGTGELFF. Here the CDR3 DNA reads TGTGCCAGTAGTATCCGCAGGGGGACAGGGAGGACAGGCACCGGGGAGCTGTTTTTT.

This clone occurred a few times. The CDR3 loop is CASSFDRNTGELFF. The CDR3 region has the DNA TGTGCCAGCAGCTTCGACAGGAACACCGGGGAGCTGTTTTTT. The rearrangement links TRBV5-6 to TRBJ2-2; TRBD1 might be the D (5 bases). This CDR3 spans 14 amino acids. V was trimmed by 2 bases and J by 1 base, leaving 6 bases between them. In germline, CDR1 is SGHDT, CDR2 YYEEEE.

The V gene is TRBV15, the J gene TRBJ2-7; D is undetermined. The CDR3 totals 14 residues. Germline CDR1 LNHNV, CDR2 YYDKDF (reference sequence). V gave up 7 bases and J gave up 1 base, with 14 bases separating them. The CDR3 region is CATNLGGGSYEQYF. The CDR3 DNA reads as TGTGCCACCAACCTAGGTGGTGGTTCCTACGAGCAGTACTTC.

The V and J genes are TRBV7-9 and TRBJ2-2; 9 nucleotides line up with TRBD2. Trimming removed 5 bases from V and 0 bases from J; junction bases left unmatched: 1. Germline CDR1 SEHNR, CDR2 FQNEAQ (reference sequence). This CDR3 comprises 15 residues. CDR3 nucleotides: TGTGCCAGCAGCCCTAGCGGGACGAACACCGGGGAGCTGTTTTTT. Residues: CASSPSGTNTGELFF.

The genes are TRBV24-1 and TRBJ2-3, with D unresolved. This CDR3 spans 11 amino acids. The V and J ends lost 5 bases and 9 bases respectively, with 8 bases between them. Per germline, CDR1 KGHDR and CDR2 SFDVKD. The chain's CDR3 is CATSGGTTQYF. Here the CDR3 DNA reads TGTGCCACCAGTGGAGGCACCACGCAGTATTTT.

This chain joins TRBV5-4 and TRBJ1-1, with 9 bases lining up with TRBD1. CDR1 and CDR2 from the germline V gene are SGHNT and YYREEE (reference sequence). Germline trimming cut 3 bases from V and 4 bases from J; bases unmatched to any gene: 7. CDR3 length: 15 residues. The CDR3 is CASSWGGTGLTEAFF. CDR3 bases: TGTGCCAGCAGCTGGGGGGGGACAGGGCTCACTGAAGCTTTCTTT.

This chain uses TRBV29-1 with TRBJ2-2; the D is unclear. The V gene's germline CDR1 is SQVTM and CDR2 ANQGSEA. Trimming took off 5 bases at V and 1 base at J, with 8 bases between the two ends. The CDR3 consists of 13 residues. Here the CDR3 reads CSVRVLNTGELFF. The CDR3 bases are TGCAGCGTTAGAGTTCTGAACACCGGGGAGCTGTTTTTT.

The V gene is TRBV10-3, the J gene TRBJ2-7, with 14 nucleotides matching TRBD2. V lost 4 bases and J lost 3; bases outside the gene matches: 5. This CDR3 has 16 residues. Germline CDR1 is ENHRY and CDR2 is SYGVKD. DNA for the CDR3: TGTGCCATCAGTGTTGGGACTAGCGGGAGTAGCTACGAGCAGTACTTC. This codes for CAISVGTSGSSYEQYF.

This clone was detected only a few times. The chain couples TRBV7-2 to TRBJ2-1, with 7 bases matching TRBD2. V lost 4 bases to trimming and J lost 7 bases; unmatched junction nucleotides: 13. Germline CDR1 reads SGHTA; CDR2 reads FQGNSA. CDR3 length equals 16 residues. In nucleotides, the CDR3 is TGTGCCAGCAGCTCCCCTGTGCGCGGGAGAGGGAATGAGCAGTTCTTC. Protein sequence: CASSSPVRGRGNEQFF.

V and J are TRBV7-9 and TRBJ1-2; D is perhaps TRBD1 (5 bases). Germline loops: CDR1 SEHNR, CDR2 FQNEAQ (reference sequence). This CDR3 region has 14 residues. V lost 5 bases and J lost 6, with 16 bases in between. The CDR3 coding sequence is TGTGCCAGCAGCCCCAGGGCCTCGTATAATGGCTACACCTTC. This encodes CASSPRASYNGYTF. Full variable domain (missing parts from reference TRBV7-9 and TRBJ1-2): DTGVSQNPRHKITKRGQNVTFRCDPISEHNRLYWYRQTLGQGPEFLTYFQNEAQLEKSRLLSDRFSAERPKGSFSTLEIQRTEQGDSAMYLCASSPRASYNGYTFGSGTRLTVV.

The chain carries TRBV29-1 and TRBJ2-1, with TRBD2 matching over 13 bases. Germline loops: CDR1 SQVTM, CDR2 ANQGSEA. J gave up 6 bases and V 4 bases, and 12 bases lay outside the gene matches. This CDR3 is 17 amino acids long. CDR3 sequence reads: CSVASGLAGVSVNEQFF. In DNA form, the CDR3 reads TGCAGCGTTGCCTCTGGACTAGCGGGAGTGTCAGTCAATGAGCAGTTCTTC.

A single count supports this clone. Written as DNA, the CDR3 is TGCGCCAGCAGCTTGGCCACAGGATTCTACGAGCAGTACTTC. This encodes CASSLATGFYEQYF. The chain employs TRBV5-1 and TRBJ2-7; D perhaps matches TRBD1 (5 bases). Germline V gene data show CDR1 as SGHRS and CDR2 as YFSETQ. The CDR3 loop spans 14 amino acids. The V and J ends lost 0 bases and 3 bases respectively, with 10 bases between them.

The CDR3 reads CASSYSGRAAGELFF. CDR3 nucleotides: TGTGCCAGCTCCTATAGCGGGAGGGCCGCCGGGGAGCTGTTTTTT. The chain links TRBV6-5 to TRBJ2-2; 11 nucleotides agree with TRBD2. The CDR3 is 15 residues long. V was clipped by 8 bases and J by 6 bases; unmatched bases: 8. Germline V gives CDR1 MNHEY, CDR2 SVGAGI.

The chain recombines TRBV4-2 with TRBJ1-2, with D perhaps matching TRBD1 (5 bases). Between the trimmed V and J ends, which lost 0 bases and 3 bases, there was a span of 11 bases. The CDR3 sequence is 15 residues long. Germline values: CDR1 LGHNA, CDR2 YNFKEQ. This CDR3 reads CASSQEVTGHYGYTF. DNA of the CDR3: TGTGCCAGCAGCCAAGAGGTTACAGGTCACTATGGCTACACCTTC.

The J gene is TRBJ1-1, the V gene TRBV5-1; 7 bases line up with TRBD1. The germline V gene has CDR1 SGHRS and CDR2 YFSETQ. The CDR3 runs to 12 residues. Trimming removed 3 bases from V and 6 bases from J; junction bases left unmatched: 2. CDR3 in DNA: TGCGCCAGCAGCTCAGGGGGTCCTGAAGCTTTCTTT. Its translation: CASSSGGPEAFF.

J is TRBJ2-2 and V is TRBV11-1; 14 bases are shared with TRBD2. Germline V gives CDR1 SGHAT, CDR2 FQDESV (reference sequence). V was clipped by 6 bases and J by 7 bases; unmatched bases: 7. The CDR3 totals 16 residues. The DNA for the CDR3 is TGTGCCAGCAGACCGGGGACTAGCGGGAGAAGCGGGGAGCTGTTTTTT. As protein: CASRPGTSGRSGELFF.

V usage is TRBV13 and J usage is TRBJ2-1; a weak D match, TRBD2 (6 bases). The CDR3 is 15 residues long. Per the germline V gene, CDR1 is PRHDT and CDR2 is FYEKMQ (reference sequence). V gave up 4 bases and J gave up 0 bases, with 10 bases separating them. The CDR3 sequence: CASSWSGRSYNEQFF. The CDR3 DNA follows: TGTGCCAGCAGCTGGAGCGGGCGCTCCTACAATGAGCAGTTCTTC.

This clone is a singleton in its sample. The rearrangement uses TRBV19 and TRBJ1-1, with 10 bases matching TRBD1. V shed 5 bases and J 3 bases; nucleotides not matched to a gene: 9. The CDR3 totals 16 residues. Germline V lookup: CDR1 LNHDA, CDR2 SQIVND (reference sequence). CDR3 nucleotides: TGTGCCAGTAGTCCCTCAGCCGGGACAGGGGACACTGAAGCTTTCTTT. This encodes CASSPSAGTGDTEAFF.